The 6 T cell receptor beta chains in this list originate from one sample, sequenced in a study of blood T cell repertoires in COVID-19. The protocol was immunoSEQ multiplex PCR, while the TCRdb copy is restricted to in-frame clones and leaves out a portion. The sample holds 100,000 to 130,000 clones, about nine tenths seen once. The sequencing sample was made of peripheral blood. The receptors originated from a woman between 25 and 40 years old with acute or convalescent COVID-19.

J is TRBJ2-7 and V is TRBV7-2; 8 nucleotides align to TRBD1. CDR3 length: 14 amino acids. Germline-derived CDR1 and CDR2 are SGHTA and FQGNSA. V was clipped by 6 bases and J by 5 bases; unmatched bases: 9. CDR3 protein: CASRPRTGHDEQYF. The CDR3 DNA is TGTGCCAGCAGACCTAGGACAGGGCACGACGAGCAGTACTTC.

The V gene is TRBV11-3, the J gene TRBJ2-1, with 9 bases identical to TRBD2. Germline CDR1 reads SGHNT; CDR2 reads YENEEA. V trimming: 4 bases; J trimming: 10 bases; junction bases outside the gene matches: 11. The CDR3 runs to 15 residues. The CDR3 coding sequence is TGTGCCAGCAGCTCGGGACTAGCTAAAATGGGGGAGCAGTTCTTC. It translates to CASSSGLAKMGEQFF.

The CDR3 DNA is TGTGCCAGCAGCTTCCAGGGGGGCACTGAAGCTTTCTTT. It codes for CASSFQGGTEAFF. V usage is TRBV7-9 and J usage is TRBJ1-1, with 7 bases fitting TRBD1. J lost 4 bases, V lost 3 bases, and 2 bases had no gene match. CDR3 length: 13 residues. The germline V gene encodes CDR1 SEHNR and CDR2 FQNEAQ (reference sequence).

The rearrangement uses TRBV6-1 and TRBJ1-4, with D possibly TRBD1 on 5 matching bases. Trimming cost V 2 bases and J 10 bases, with 14 bases left between them. The CDR3 spans 14 residues. Germline CDR1 is MNHNS and CDR2 is SASEGT. CDR3 protein: CASSESPTVGKLFF. The CDR3 DNA sequence: TGTGCCAGCAGTGAAAGTCCGACAGTTGGAAAACTGTTTTTT.

The chain combines TRBV6-6 with TRBJ1-4, with TRBD1 matching over 11 bases. The V gene's germline CDR1 is MNHNY and CDR2 SVGAGI (reference sequence). The J segment lost 7 bases and the V segment lost 8 bases, leaving 3 bases of the junction unmatched. CDR3 size: 13 residues. DNA of the CDR3: TGTGCCAGCGGACAGGGGGCGCGTGAAAAACTGTTTTTT. Its protein product is CASGQGAREKLFF.

This clone was detected only once. The chain joins TRBV9 to TRBJ2-1; 12 bases match TRBD2. Per germline, CDR1 SGDLS and CDR2 YYNGEE. J gave up 5 bases and V 3 bases, and 12 bases lay outside the gene matches. The CDR3 extends over 18 amino acids. The CDR3 DNA is TGTGCCAGCAGCGGCCCTTGGGAATCTAGCGGGAGGGACAATGAGCAGTTCTTC. Encoded protein: CASSGPWESSGRDNEQFF.